This T cell receptor (beta chain) was recovered during a study of identical twins. TCRdb processed the 5' RACE reads anew with MiXCR; each CDR3 protein has one entry. The table records 1.5 million to 2 million distinct CDR3 sequences, about 30% of them present only once. Trimming at V came to 3 bases and at J to 7 bases, leaving 15 bases not matched to a gene. From germline, CDR1 is SGHTA and CDR2 FQGNSA. The CDR3 totals 17 residues. This chain connects TRBV7-2 to TRBJ2-7; 10 nucleotides align to TRBD2. The specimen sequenced was cord blood. The origin of this receptor is a newborn girl in good health. The CDR3 region has the DNA TGTGCCAGCAGCTTGTGGCTAGCGGGGGATCTATACAATGAGCAGTACTTC. It codes for CASSLWLAGDLYNEQYF.